This T cell receptor (beta chain) was captured in a study of blood T cell repertoires in COVID-19. In the study overall: Some COVID-19 samples were acute and others convalescent; all came from the United States, Italy and Spain. Nucleic acid was either cDNA or gDNA, and it came from T cells, B-cell-depleted T cells, or PBMCs.

The CDR3 is 14 amino acids. The V end lost 3 bases, the J end lost 4 bases, and 12 bases lay between the germline ends. CDR1 and CDR2 (germline): MNHNS, SASEGT. Per the original methods: By means of reference gene primer amplification, nucleated cell counts were estimated. Here immunoSEQ multiplex PCR was the method, and the copy in TCRdb shows in-frame clones only, minus some. That table is the source of V, J and clone size, and D and trimming were worked out from the DNA. The table records roughly 100,000 clones, more than 75% of them present only once. The chain uses TRBV6-1 and TRBJ1-2, with D maybe TRBD1 (6 bases). Input material: peripheral blood. This sequence was found in a human donor in a cohort sampled during active COVID-19. CDR3 sequence: CASSDQGQGYGYTF. As DNA, the CDR3 is TGTGCCAGCAGTGATCAGGGGCAAGGCTATGGCTACACCTTC.